These 7 T cell receptor beta chains were all obtained from the same sample, sequenced in a study of shared T cell receptors in the human thymus. Produced via immunoSEQ multiplex PCR; TCRdb's table is partial and in-frame only. The sample comprises 700,000 or so clones, approximately 85% of which are singletons, and around 0.0099% rests with the top ten. These data were also reused for a study on human thymus T cells.

Input material: thymocytes. These receptors were collected from a girl under two years old with a congenital heart defect.

The V call is TRBV5-8, the J call TRBJ2-3; the match to TRBD2 covers 8 bases. V shed 4 bases, J shed 2 bases, and the junction held 6 bases outside the gene matches. This CDR3 is built from 15 residues. The germline V gene encodes CDR1 SGHTS and CDR2 YDEGEE. The CDR3 region is CASSLSGGLTDTQYF. The CDR3 nucleotides read TGTGCCAGCAGCCTCTCGGGGGGGCTCACAGATACGCAGTATTTT.

The rearrangement links TRBV11-2 to TRBJ1-1, with a possible D match to TRBD1 (6 bases). V was trimmed by 0 bases and J by 4 bases, leaving 24 bases between them. This CDR3 is built from 19 residues. Germline assignment: CDR1 SGHAT and CDR2 FQNNGV. The CDR3 DNA reads TGTGCCAGCAGCTTAGAGACAGGAAAGGGCAGTTCGCTTGGCACTGAAGCTTTCTTT. Amino acids: CASSLETGKGSSLGTEAFF.

V is TRBV30 and J is TRBJ1-3; D call uncertain. Trimming shortened V by 0 bases and J by 0 bases, and 12 bases separated the two germline ends. The germline V gene has CDR1 GTSNPN and CDR2 SVGIG (reference sequence). This CDR3 has 16 residues. The CDR3 DNA reads TGTGCCTGGAGTGTAAATTTAGTTTACTCTGGAAACACCATATATTTT. This translates into CAWSVNLVYSGNTIYF.

The CDR3 nucleotides read TGCGCCAGCAGCTTAAGCCCAGGACAGGGGCCGGATGGCTACACCTTC. Protein product: CASSLSPGQGPDGYTF. The chain carries TRBV5-1 and TRBJ1-2; 9 nucleotides align to TRBD1. J gave up 6 bases and V 2 bases, and 11 bases lay outside the gene matches. In germline, CDR1 is SGHRS, CDR2 YFSETQ. There are 16 residues in the CDR3.

The V and J genes are TRBV30 and TRBJ1-2, with TRBD1 matching over 7 bases. With V trimmed by 3 bases and J by 8 bases, 15 bases remained unmatched. The CDR3 covers 15 residues. Germline values: CDR1 GTSNPN, CDR2 SVGIG (reference sequence). The CDR3 DNA reads as TGTGCCTGGAGCCCAAGACAGGGCCCTAGCGGGGGCTACACCTTC. Its translation is CAWSPRQGPSGGYTF.

The CDR3 coding sequence is TGCGCCAGCAGCTGGGGCATAGGGGGCACAGATACGCAGTATTTT. It is translated as CASSWGIGGTDTQYF. The V gene is TRBV5-1, the J gene TRBJ2-3; perhaps TRBD1 as D (5 bases). Germline loops: CDR1 SGHRS, CDR2 YFSETQ. This CDR3 has 15 residues. The V and J ends lost 3 bases and 1 base respectively, with 12 bases between them.

The chain couples TRBV20-1 to TRBJ2-7, with D unresolved. The CDR3 totals 11 residues. Looked up from germline, CDR1 is DFQATT and CDR2 is SNEGSKA (reference sequence). V was clipped by 3 bases and J by 5 bases, with 8 bases between them. The CDR3 region has the DNA TGCAGTGCTAGGAGGTCTCACGAGCAGTACTTC. This sequence encodes CSARRSHEQYF.